These T cell receptor beta chains were read from a single sample in a study of memory CD4+ T cells and cytomegalovirus serostatus. Sequencing was performed with immunoSEQ multiplex PCR; in TCRdb, only in-frame clones are kept and a portion is missing. The sample records some 50,000 clones, roughly 79% being singletons. The sequencing sample was made of memory CD4+ T cells from blood. Receptors originate from an adult in good health and CMV-seronegative. The CDR3 runs from the conserved cysteine through the conserved F or W. The D gene is left open where the match is weak.

D gene: TRBD2
V gene: TRBV5-4
J gene: TRBJ2-3
CDR3 protein: CASMGGVSSSTDTQYF

D gene: .
V gene: TRBV19
J gene: TRBJ1-5
CDR3 protein: CASNLGGLRGDTNQPQHF

D gene: TRBD1
V gene: TRBV7-6
J gene: TRBJ2-2
CDR3 protein: CASSPGQGRYTGELFF

D gene: .
V gene: TRBV6-6
J gene: TRBJ1-2
CDR3 protein: CASRTVGGQDYGYTF

D gene: .
V gene: TRBV7-9
J gene: TRBJ1-1
CDR3 protein: CASSPFLGGPDTEAFF

D gene: .
V gene: TRBV7-9
J gene: TRBJ1-5
CDR3 protein: CASSLGEDQPQHF

D gene: .
V gene: TRBV28
J gene: TRBJ1-4
CDR3 protein: CASTSRGHWSEKLFF

D gene: TRBD1
V gene: TRBV5-4
J gene: TRBJ1-1
CDR3 protein: CASSLLGQGSSAEAFF

D gene: .
V gene: TRBV7-8
J gene: TRBJ2-5
CDR3 protein: CASSLSEVSETQYF

D gene: .
V gene: TRBV5-1
J gene: TRBJ1-2
CDR3 protein: CASSFGGFRDGYTF

D gene: .
V gene: TRBV30
J gene: TRBJ2-7
CDR3 protein: CAWSDRVEQYF

D gene: .
V gene: TRBV2
J gene: TRBJ2-2
CDR3 protein: CASSEGSTGELFF

D gene: .
V gene: TRBV6-4
J gene: TRBJ2-7
CDR3 protein: CATSGRTSYEQYF

D gene: TRBD2
V gene: TRBV7-2
J gene: TRBJ2-2
CDR3 protein: CASTKNSGRTGELFF

D gene: TRBD2
V gene: TRBV11-2
J gene: TRBJ2-1
CDR3 protein: CASWGGSREQFF

D gene: TRBD1
V gene: TRBV6-5
J gene: TRBJ1-4
CDR3 protein: CASSYSRGRNEKLFF

D gene: .
V gene: TRBV10-2
J gene: TRBJ2-2
CDR3 protein: CASRSASGELFF

D gene: .
V gene: TRBV28
J gene: TRBJ2-4
CDR3 protein: CASSKAAENIQYF

D gene: TRBD2
V gene: TRBV10-3
J gene: TRBJ2-1
CDR3 protein: CAICRLAEIYNEQFF

D gene: .
V gene: TRBV7-8
J gene: TRBJ1-1
CDR3 protein: CASSLTGQGEAFF

D gene: .
V gene: TRBV18
J gene: TRBJ2-1
CDR3 protein: CASSPPGKGPGTEQFF

D gene: TRBD1
V gene: TRBV11-2
J gene: TRBJ2-7
CDR3 protein: CASSLGTGGAKQYF